One sample yielded the 20 T cell receptor beta chains listed below, sequenced in a study of tumor and adjacent non-tumor tissue in lung cancer. No cell sorting was done before RNA was extracted from the tissue. A modified ARM-PCR protocol with three rounds of nested PCR amplified TCRbeta. TCRdb fed the multiplex PCR reads into MiXCR, producing one record per CDR3 protein. The table shows around 86,000 distinct CDR3 sequences, with 55% to 80% occurring only once. Input material: lung tumor tissue. Receptors were obtained from a woman in her thirties or forties with non-small cell lung cancer.

Regarding this clonotype: Here the CDR3 omits its conserved ending phenylalanine or tryptophan, so a read error is the likely source. V and J are TRBV12-3 or TRBV12-4 and TRBJ1-4; D perhaps matches TRBD1 (5 bases). The V and J ends lost 3 bases and 0 bases respectively, with 23 bases between them. This CDR3 has 20 residues. CDR3: CASSFWRDVTVLSTNEKLFL. The CDR3 DNA is TGTGCCAGCAGTTTCTGGCGCGACGTGACAGTTTTATCAACTAATGAAAAACTGTTTCTT.

Comment on this clonotype: Relative to the germline gene, one junction end is altered; a read error may explain this. The chain uses TRBV24-1 and TRBJ2-3, with TRBD1 matching over 8 bases. This CDR3 contains 15 residues. The germline CDR1 and CDR2 sequences are KGHDR and SFDVKD. CDR3 sequence: CVTSDPRTGPDTQYF. The CDR3 region has the DNA TGTGTCACCAGTGACCCACGGACAGGGCCAGATACGCAGTATTTT.

This clonotype showed up just once. This chain joins TRBV29-1 and TRBJ2-1; 11 bases are shared with TRBD2. This CDR3 contains 14 residues. From germline, CDR1 is SQVTM and CDR2 ANQGSEA. CDR3 DNA: TGCAACGTCGTGACTAGCGGGATTCGCGATGAGCAGTTCTTC. Translating it yields CNVVTSGIRDEQFF.

The chain employs TRBV29-1 and TRBJ1-2; no firm D call. This CDR3 region has 14 residues. Between the trimmed V and J ends, which lost 5 bases and 3 bases, there was a span of 16 bases. Germline assignment: CDR1 SQVTM and CDR2 ANQGSEA. CDR3 loop: CSVSGIPNHYGYTF. The CDR3 DNA follows: TGCAGCGTTTCCGGGATCCCGAACCACTATGGCTACACCTTC.

Of note for this clonotype: Germline is not matched at one junction end, which may reflect a read error. The chain uses TRBV28 and TRBJ1-2; unclear D gene. Germline CDR1 is MDHEN and CDR2 is SYDVKM. CDR3 length: 17 residues. The CDR3, as DNA: TGTACCAGCAGTTTGTCAGGCGGTCCATCTCTGATAGTTGGCTACACCTTC. It yields the protein CTSSLSGGPSLIVGYTF.

The V call is TRBV12-3 or TRBV12-4, the J call TRBJ2-5; 10 nucleotides align to TRBD2. The CDR3 has 19 amino acids. V trimming: 10 bases; J trimming: 14 bases; junction bases outside the gene matches: 34. The CDR3, as DNA: TGTGCCACCCGATCCCCCGGTTCGACTAGCGGGCAGTACCAAGAGACCAAATACTTC. Protein sequence: CATRSPGSTSGQYQETKYF.

The gene calls are TRBV6-5 and TRBJ1-1; D call uncertain. V dropped 7 bases and J dropped 5 bases, with 17 bases sitting between them. The CDR3 is 14 residues long. CDR1 MNHEY and CDR2 SVGAGI come from the germline V gene. CDR3 bases: TGTGCCAGCATTCACCGGCAGATTTCGACTGAAGCTTTCTTT. This codes for CASIHRQISTEAFF.

As for this clonotype: Since a much larger clone is just one base distant, this may be a read error. The V and J genes are TRBV5-1 and TRBJ1-4, with D uncertain. This CDR3 has 12 residues. CDR1 and CDR2 (germline): SGHRS, YFSETQ. Trimming pared 4 bases from V and 11 bases from J, leaving 12 bases between. CDR3 loop: CASSGETYKLFF. The DNA for the CDR3 is TGCGCCAGCAGCGGGGAAACGTACAAACTGTTTTTT.

Remarks on this clonotype: Compared with germline, one end of the junction differs, possibly owing to a read error. V gene TRBV29-1 combines with J gene TRBJ2-2; a possible D gene is TRBD2 (5 bases). The V gene's germline CDR1 is SQVTM and CDR2 ANQGSEA. The CDR3 runs 14 residues. CDR3 residues: CSVTERAKTGELFF. Here the CDR3 DNA reads TGCAGTGTTACTGAGAGGGCGAAGACCGGTGAGCTGTTTTTT.

With respect to this clonotype: The junction shows a germline mismatch at one end, possibly a read error. The CDR3 bases are TGTGTCAGCAGCCCGAACAAGGATAGGGAACAGTACTTC. This codes for CVSSPNKDREQYF. The chain carries TRBV11-2 and TRBJ2-7; no clear D. The V gene's germline CDR1 is SGHAT and CDR2 FQNNGV. The CDR3 consists of 13 residues.

The V and J genes are TRBV29-1 and TRBJ2-1; possibly TRBD2 for D (5 bases). The CDR3 runs to 14 residues. Trimming cost V 8 bases and J 6 bases, with 20 bases left between them. The germline gives CDR1 SQVTM, CDR2 ANQGSEA. The CDR3 coding sequence is TGCAGCATTGCTAGACTACCAAACTCCAATGAGCAGTTCTTC. Translation gives CSIARLPNSNEQFF.

Points on this clonotype: Germline is not matched at one junction end, which may reflect a read error. This sequence joins TRBV6-6 and TRBJ1-5; D is possibly TRBD2 (5 bases). The closer fit of TRBJ2-3 to the DNA end suggests the J call may be wrong. CDR1 and CDR2 (germline): MNHNY, SVGAGI (reference sequence). This CDR3 spans 14 amino acids. CDR3 sequence: CARSYRDPSQPQYF. As DNA, the CDR3 is TGTGCCAGGAGTTACCGGGATCCAAGTCAGCCCCAGTATTTT.

The sample holds many counts of this clonotype. The chain carries TRBV29-1 and TRBJ2-5; a weak D match, TRBD1 (5 bases). This CDR3 contains 13 residues. Germline V CDR1 and CDR2: SQVTM, ANQGSEA. V shed 5 bases and J shed 1 base, with 11 bases lying between them. This CDR3 reads CSVNLRGQETQYF. Here the CDR3 DNA reads TGCAGCGTTAATTTAAGGGGCCAAGAGACCCAGTACTTC.

In the case of this clonotype: The germline gene is not matched at one end of the junction; a read error may be the cause. V and J are TRBV11-1 and TRBJ1-1; no definite D call. The CDR3 consists of 11 residues. Germline V CDR1 and CDR2: SGHAT, FQDESV (reference sequence). In DNA form, the CDR3 reads TGTGCCAGCGGCTCGAACGCTGAAGCTTTCTTT. Its protein is CASGSNAEAFF.

This clonotype has only a few counts. A read error is possible here, since a much larger clone lies one base away. The V and J genes are TRBV20-1 and TRBJ2-7; D ambiguous. The CDR3 consists of 12 residues. Germline V gene sequence: CDR1 DFQATT, CDR2 SNEGSKA (reference sequence). In DNA form, the CDR3 reads TGCAATGCTAGTCTAGGGCCATACGAGCAGTACTTC. Amino acid sequence: CNASLGPYEQYF.

With respect to this clonotype: A junction end diverges from the germline sequence, so it may reflect a read error. V usage is TRBV28 and J usage is TRBJ1-2, with 7 bases matching TRBD1. This CDR3 region has 15 residues. CDR1 and CDR2 from the germline V gene are MDHEN and SYDVKM. CDR3 nucleotides: TGTGCCAGCAGCCACCCTTCACGGACAGGTGGTGGCTACGCCTTC. Its translation is CASSHPSRTGGGYAF.

Points on this clonotype: One end of the junction varies from germline; a read error may be responsible. This chain connects TRBV5-4 to TRBJ1-5, with a possible D match to TRBD1 (6 bases). There are 12 residues in the CDR3. Per the germline V gene, CDR1 is SGHNT and CDR2 is YYREEE (reference sequence). CDR3 in DNA: TGTGCTTGGTGGGGGGCAAGTCAGCCTCAGCATTTT. Protein product: CAWWGASQPQHF.

The chain has TRBV29-1 and TRBJ2-7; 10 bases line up with TRBD2. Germline trimming cut 7 bases from V and 6 bases from J; bases unmatched to any gene: 18. This CDR3 spans 16 amino acids. Germline CDR1 SQVTM, CDR2 ANQGSEA. Written as DNA, the CDR3 is TGCAGCGCCACCCGCACTAGCGGGAAGAGAGTCTGCGAGCAGTACTTC. It yields the protein CSATRTSGKRVCEQYF.

In regard to this clonotype: Sequence at one end of the junction differs from germline and may be a read error. CDR3 in amino acids: CACSPEPRGGLGGYTF. CDR3 sequence (DNA): TGTGCCTGCAGTCCCGAACCCCGTGGGGGTCTCGGGGGCTACACCTTC. J is TRBJ1-2 and V is TRBV6-5, with D maybe TRBD1 (5 bases). Germline V CDR1 and CDR2: MNHEY, SVGAGI. This CDR3 spans 16 amino acids.

The rearrangement links TRBV6-6 to TRBJ1-1, with 7 bases lining up with TRBD1. The CDR3 runs to 13 residues. Germline V CDR1 and CDR2: MNHNY, SVGAGI (reference sequence). CDR3 sequence reads: CVSSYGTAPEAFF. CDR3 DNA sequence: TGTGTCAGTAGTTACGGGACAGCTCCTGAAGCTTTCTTT.